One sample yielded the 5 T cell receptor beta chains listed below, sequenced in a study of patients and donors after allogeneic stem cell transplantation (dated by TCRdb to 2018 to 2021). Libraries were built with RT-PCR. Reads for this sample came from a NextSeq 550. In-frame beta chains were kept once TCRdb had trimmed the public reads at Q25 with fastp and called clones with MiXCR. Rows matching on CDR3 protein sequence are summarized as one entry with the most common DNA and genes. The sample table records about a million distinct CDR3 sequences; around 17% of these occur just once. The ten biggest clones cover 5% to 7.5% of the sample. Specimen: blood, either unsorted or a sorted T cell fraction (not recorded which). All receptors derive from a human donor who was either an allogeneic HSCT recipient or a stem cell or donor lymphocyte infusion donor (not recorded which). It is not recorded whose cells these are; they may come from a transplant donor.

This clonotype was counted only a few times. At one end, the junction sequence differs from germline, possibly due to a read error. CDR3: CASSQPSGRYIEQFF. CDR3 DNA sequence: TGTGCCAGCAGTCAGCCTAGCGGGAGGTACATTGAGCAGTTCTTC. The chain links TRBV2 to TRBJ2-1, with 11 bases matching TRBD2. This CDR3 has 15 amino acids. In germline, CDR1 is SNHLY, CDR2 FYNNEI.

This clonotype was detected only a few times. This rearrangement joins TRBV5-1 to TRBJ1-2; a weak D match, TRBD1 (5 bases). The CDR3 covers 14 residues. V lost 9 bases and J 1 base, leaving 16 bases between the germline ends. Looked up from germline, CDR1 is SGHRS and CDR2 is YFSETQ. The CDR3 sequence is CATERQWLNYGYTF. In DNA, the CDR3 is TGCGCCACAGAAAGACAGTGGCTTAACTATGGCTACACCTTC.

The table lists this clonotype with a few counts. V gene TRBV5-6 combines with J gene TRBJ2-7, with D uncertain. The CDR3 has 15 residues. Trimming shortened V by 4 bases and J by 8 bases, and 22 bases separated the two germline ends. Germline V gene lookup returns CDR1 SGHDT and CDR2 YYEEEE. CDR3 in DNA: TGTGCCAGCAGCGCTAACGAACTACAATTTATAAAGCAGTACTTC. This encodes CASSANELQFIKQYF. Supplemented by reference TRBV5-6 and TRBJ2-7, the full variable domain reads DAGVTQSPTHLIKTRGQQVTLRCSPKSGHDTVSWYQQALGQGPQFIFQYYEEEERQRGNFPDRFSGHQFPNYSSELNVNALLLGDSALYLCASSANELQFIKQYFGPGTRLTVT.

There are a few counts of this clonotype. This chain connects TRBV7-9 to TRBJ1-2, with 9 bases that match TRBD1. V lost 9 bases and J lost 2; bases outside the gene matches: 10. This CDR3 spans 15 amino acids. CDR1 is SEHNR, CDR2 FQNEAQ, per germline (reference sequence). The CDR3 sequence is CASKSDRGANYGYTF. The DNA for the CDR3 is TGTGCCAGTAAATCTGACAGGGGGGCAAACTATGGCTACACCTTC. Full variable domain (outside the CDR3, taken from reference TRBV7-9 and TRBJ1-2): DTGVSQNPRHKITKRGQNVTFRCDPISEHNRLYWYRQTLGQGPEFLTYFQNEAQLEKSRLLSDRFSAERPKGSFSTLEIQRTEQGDSAMYLCASKSDRGANYGYTFGSGTRLTVV.

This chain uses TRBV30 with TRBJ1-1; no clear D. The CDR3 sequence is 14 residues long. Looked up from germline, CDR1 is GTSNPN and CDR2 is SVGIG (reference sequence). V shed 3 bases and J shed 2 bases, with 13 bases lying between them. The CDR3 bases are TGTGCCTGGAGATTGGTAAAGGGAAACACTGAAGCTTTCTTT. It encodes CAWRLVKGNTEAFF.